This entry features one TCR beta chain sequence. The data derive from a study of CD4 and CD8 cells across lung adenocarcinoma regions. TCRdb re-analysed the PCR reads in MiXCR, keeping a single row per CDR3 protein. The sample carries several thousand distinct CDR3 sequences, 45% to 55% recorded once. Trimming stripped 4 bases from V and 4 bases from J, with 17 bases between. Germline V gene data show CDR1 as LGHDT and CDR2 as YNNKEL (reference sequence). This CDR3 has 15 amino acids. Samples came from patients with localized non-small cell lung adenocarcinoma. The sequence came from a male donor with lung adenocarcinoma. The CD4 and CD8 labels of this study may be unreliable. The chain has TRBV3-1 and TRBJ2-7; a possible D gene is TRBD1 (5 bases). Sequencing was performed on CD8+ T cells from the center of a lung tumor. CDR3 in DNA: TGTGCCAGCAGCCGCGGCGTACAGGTGGAATACGAGCAGTACTTC. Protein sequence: CASSRGVQVEYEQYF.